This entry concerns a single T cell receptor (beta chain). From germline, CDR1 is MNHEY and CDR2 SVGAGI. The ends were cut back, 1 base at V and 2 bases at J, with 15 bases in the middle. The CDR3 runs to 16 residues. The data originate from a study of blood T cell repertoires in COVID-19. Study-level background: PBMCs, B-cell-depleted T cells, or T cells were the source of the cDNA or gDNA that made up the material.

TCRdb's copy holds only in-frame clones and misses some; the assay was immunoSEQ multiplex PCR. This repertoire shows 210,000 or so clones, more than 70% found once; its top ten account for around 4.7%. The TCR was taken from a man between 25 and 39 years old with acute COVID-19. Specimen: PBMCs or T cells enriched from blood (not recorded which). The chain joins TRBV6-5 to TRBJ2-7; possibly TRBD1 for D (6 bases). The DNA of the CDR3 is TGTGCCAGCAGTTACTTGCGGACAGCCGATCCCTACGAGCAGTACTTC. Protein: CASSYLRTADPYEQYF.